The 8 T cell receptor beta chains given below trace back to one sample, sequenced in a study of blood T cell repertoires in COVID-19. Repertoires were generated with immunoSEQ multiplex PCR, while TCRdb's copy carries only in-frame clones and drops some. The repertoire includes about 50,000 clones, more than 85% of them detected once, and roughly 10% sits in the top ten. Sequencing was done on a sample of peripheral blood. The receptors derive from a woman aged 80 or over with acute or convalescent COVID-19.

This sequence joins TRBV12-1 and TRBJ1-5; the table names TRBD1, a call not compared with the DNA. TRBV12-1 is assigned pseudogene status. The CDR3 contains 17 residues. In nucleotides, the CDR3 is TGTGCCAGCAGCGCTGTTGATGGGACAGCAGCCAATCAGCCCCAGCATTTT. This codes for CASSAVDGTAANQPQHF.

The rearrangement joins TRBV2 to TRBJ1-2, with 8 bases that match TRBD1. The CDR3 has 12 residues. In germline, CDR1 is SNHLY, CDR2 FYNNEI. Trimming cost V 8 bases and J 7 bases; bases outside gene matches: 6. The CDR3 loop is CASARTGIGYTF. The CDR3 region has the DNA TGTGCCAGCGCCCGGACAGGGATTGGCTACACCTTC.

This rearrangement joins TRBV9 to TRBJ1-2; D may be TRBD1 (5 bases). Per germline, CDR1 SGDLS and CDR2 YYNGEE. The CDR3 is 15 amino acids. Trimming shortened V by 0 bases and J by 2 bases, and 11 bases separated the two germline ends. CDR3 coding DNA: TGTGCCAGCAGCGTAGATTTACAGGCGAACTATGGCTACACCTTC. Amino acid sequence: CASSVDLQANYGYTF.

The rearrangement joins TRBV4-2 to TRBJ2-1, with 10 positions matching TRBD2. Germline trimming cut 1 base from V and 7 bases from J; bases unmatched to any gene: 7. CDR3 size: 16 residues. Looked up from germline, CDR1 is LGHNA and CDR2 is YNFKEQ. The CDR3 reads CASSQASGTSVNEQFF. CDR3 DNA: TGTGCCAGCAGCCAAGCCTCCGGGACTAGCGTAAATGAGCAGTTCTTC.

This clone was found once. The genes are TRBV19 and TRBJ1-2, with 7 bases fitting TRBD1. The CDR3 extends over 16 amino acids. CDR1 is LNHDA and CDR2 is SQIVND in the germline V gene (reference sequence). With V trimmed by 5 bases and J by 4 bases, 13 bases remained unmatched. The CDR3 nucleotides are TGTGCCAGTAGTGGATCAGGGGGAACGTCTGGCTATGGCTACACCTTC. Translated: CASSGSGGTSGYGYTF.

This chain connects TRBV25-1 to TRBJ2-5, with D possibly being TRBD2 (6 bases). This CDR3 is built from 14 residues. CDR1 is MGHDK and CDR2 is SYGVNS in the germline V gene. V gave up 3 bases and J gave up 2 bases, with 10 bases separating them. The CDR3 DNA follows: TGTGCCAGCAGTGAGGGACTTCTTCAAGAGACCCAGTACTTC. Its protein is CASSEGLLQETQYF.

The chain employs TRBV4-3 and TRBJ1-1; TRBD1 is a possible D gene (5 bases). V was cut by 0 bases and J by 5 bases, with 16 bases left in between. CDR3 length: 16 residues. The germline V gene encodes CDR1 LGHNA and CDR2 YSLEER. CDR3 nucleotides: TGCGCCAGCAGCCAAGATCTTGCCCAGGGAAGAACTGAAGCTTTCTTT. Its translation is CASSQDLAQGRTEAFF.

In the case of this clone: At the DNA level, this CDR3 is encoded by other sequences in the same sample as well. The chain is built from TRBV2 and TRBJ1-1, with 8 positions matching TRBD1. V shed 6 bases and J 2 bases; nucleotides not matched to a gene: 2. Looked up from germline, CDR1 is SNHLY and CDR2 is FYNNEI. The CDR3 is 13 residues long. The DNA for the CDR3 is TGTGCCAGCAGCGGACAGGGAAACACTGAAGCTTTCTTT. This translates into CASSGQGNTEAFF. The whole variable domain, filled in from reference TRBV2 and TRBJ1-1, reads EPEVTQTPSHQVTQMGQEVILRCVPISNHLYFYWYRQILGQKVEFLVSFYNNEISEKSEIFDDQFSVERPDGSNFTLKIRSTKLEDSAMYFCASSGQGNTEAFFGQGTRLTVV.